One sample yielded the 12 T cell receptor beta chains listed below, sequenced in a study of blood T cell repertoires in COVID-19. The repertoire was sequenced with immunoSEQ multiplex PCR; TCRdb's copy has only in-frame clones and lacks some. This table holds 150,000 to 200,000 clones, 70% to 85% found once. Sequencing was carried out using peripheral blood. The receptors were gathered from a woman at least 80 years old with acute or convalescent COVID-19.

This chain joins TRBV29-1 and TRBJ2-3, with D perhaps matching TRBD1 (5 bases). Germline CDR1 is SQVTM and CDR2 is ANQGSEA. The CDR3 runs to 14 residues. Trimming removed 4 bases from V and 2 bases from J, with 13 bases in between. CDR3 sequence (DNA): TGCAGCGTTGGTGGCCCGACAGACACAGATACGCAGTATTTT. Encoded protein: CSVGGPTDTDTQYF.

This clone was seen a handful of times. CDR3 protein: CASSLPGEIYGYTF. CDR3 sequence (DNA): TGCGCCAGCAGCTTGCCAGGGGAGATCTATGGCTACACCTTC. The V gene is TRBV5-1, the J gene TRBJ1-2, with a possible D match to TRBD1 (6 bases). Germline V gene data show CDR1 as SGHRS and CDR2 as YFSETQ. CDR3 length: 14 amino acids. V lost 1 base and J 4 bases, leaving 11 bases between the germline ends. The whole variable domain, remainder taken from reference TRBV5-1 and TRBJ1-2, is KAGVTQTPRYLIKTRGQQVTLSCSPISGHRSVSWYQQTPGQGLQFLFEYFSETQRNKGNFPGRFSGRQFSNSRSEMNVSTLELGDSALYLCASSLPGEIYGYTFGSGTRLTVV.

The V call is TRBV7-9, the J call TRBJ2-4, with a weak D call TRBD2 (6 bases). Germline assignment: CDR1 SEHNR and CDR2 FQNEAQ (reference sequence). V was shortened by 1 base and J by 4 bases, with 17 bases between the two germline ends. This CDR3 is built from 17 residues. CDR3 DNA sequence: TGTGCCAGCAGCTTAGGCGGCAAGCGGGTAGGGAAAAACATTCAGTACTTC. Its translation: CASSLGGKRVGKNIQYF.

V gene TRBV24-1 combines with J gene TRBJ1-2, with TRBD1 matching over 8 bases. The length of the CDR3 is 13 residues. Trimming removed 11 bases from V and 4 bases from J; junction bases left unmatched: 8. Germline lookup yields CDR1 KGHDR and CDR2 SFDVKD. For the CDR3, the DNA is TGTGCCATCTCCCAGGGGGCTGGCTATGGCTACACCTTC. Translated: CAISQGAGYGYTF.

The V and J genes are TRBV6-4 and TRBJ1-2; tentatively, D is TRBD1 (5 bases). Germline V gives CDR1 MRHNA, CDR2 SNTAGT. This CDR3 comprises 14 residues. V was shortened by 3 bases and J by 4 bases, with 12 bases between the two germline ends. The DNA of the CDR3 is TGTGCCAGCAGTGAGAAAGGGGAACCCTATGGCTACACCTTC. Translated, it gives CASSEKGEPYGYTF.

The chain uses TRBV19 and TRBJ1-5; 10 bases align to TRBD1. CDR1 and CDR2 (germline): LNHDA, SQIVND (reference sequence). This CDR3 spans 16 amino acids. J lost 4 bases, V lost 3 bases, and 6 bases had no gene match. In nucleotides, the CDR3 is TGTGCCAGTAGTATCCGGGACAGGGGCGTTAATCAGCCCCAGCATTTT. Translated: CASSIRDRGVNQPQHF.

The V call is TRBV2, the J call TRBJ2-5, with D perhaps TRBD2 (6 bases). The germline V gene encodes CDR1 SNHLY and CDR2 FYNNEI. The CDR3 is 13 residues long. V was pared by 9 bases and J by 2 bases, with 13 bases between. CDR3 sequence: CASTRDFQETQYF. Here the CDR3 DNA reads TGTGCCAGTACGCGGGACTTTCAAGAGACCCAGTACTTC.

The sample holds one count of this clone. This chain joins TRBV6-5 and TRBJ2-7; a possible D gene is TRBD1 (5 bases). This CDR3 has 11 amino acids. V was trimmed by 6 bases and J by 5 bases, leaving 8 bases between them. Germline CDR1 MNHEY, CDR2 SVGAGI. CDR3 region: CASRRGHEQYF. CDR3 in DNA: TGTGCCAGCAGAAGGGGCCACGAGCAGTACTTC.

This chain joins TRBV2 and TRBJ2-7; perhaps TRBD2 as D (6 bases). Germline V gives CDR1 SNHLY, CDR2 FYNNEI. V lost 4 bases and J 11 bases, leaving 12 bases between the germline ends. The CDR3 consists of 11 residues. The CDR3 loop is CASSGERVEYF. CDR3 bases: TGTGCCAGCAGTGGAGAGCGGGTGGAGTACTTC.

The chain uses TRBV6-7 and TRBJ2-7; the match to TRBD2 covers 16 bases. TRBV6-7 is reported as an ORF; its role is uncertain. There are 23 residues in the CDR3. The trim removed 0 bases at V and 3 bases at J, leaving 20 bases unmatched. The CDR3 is CASSYSGNPAGTSGRAPNYEQYF. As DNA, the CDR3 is TGTGCCAGCAGTTACTCAGGAAATCCCGCGGGGACTAGCGGGAGGGCCCCCAACTACGAGCAGTACTTC.

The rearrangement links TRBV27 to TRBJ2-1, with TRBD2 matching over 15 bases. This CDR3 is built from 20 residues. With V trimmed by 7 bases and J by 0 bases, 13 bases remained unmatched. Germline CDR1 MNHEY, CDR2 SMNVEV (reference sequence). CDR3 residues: CASTPPGLAGGRSSYNEQFF. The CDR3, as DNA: TGTGCCAGCACTCCCCCGGGACTAGCGGGAGGTCGGAGCTCCTACAATGAGCAGTTCTTC.

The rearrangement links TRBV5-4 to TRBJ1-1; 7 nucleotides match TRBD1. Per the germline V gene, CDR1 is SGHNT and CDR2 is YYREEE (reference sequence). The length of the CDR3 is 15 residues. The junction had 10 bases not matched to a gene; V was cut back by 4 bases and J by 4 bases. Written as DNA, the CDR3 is TGTGCCAGCAGCACGAGGACAGGCTGGAGCACTGAAGCTTTCTTT. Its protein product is CASSTRTGWSTEAFF.